A selection of T cell receptor beta chains follows, all from one sample in a study of siplizumab effects on memory and regulatory T cells. The assay was immunoSEQ multiplex PCR, and TCRdb's table has in-frame clones only and misses some. This table holds some 120,000 clones, just under 95% found once. The sample taken for sequencing was non-Treg CD4+ T cells sorted from blood. The receptors stem from a human donor in good health. Each CDR3 is given with its conserved first and last residue. Each record gives: J gene, clone size, V gene, D gene, CDR3 protein, CDR3 DNA. The D gene is left open where the match is weak. For some rows the clone size is stated as once, few or many, or as a class when expanded; others skip it.

J gene: TRBJ1-5; clone size: .; V gene: TRBV11-3; D gene: .; CDR3 protein: CASSLCRGRVQPQHF; CDR3 DNA: TGTGCCAGCAGCTTATGCCGGGGGCGCGTCCAGCCCCAGCATTTT
J gene: TRBJ1-3; clone size: .; V gene: TRBV11-2; D gene: TRBD1; CDR3 protein: CASSLRQGSGNTIYF; CDR3 DNA: TGTGCCAGCAGCTTAAGACAGGGCTCTGGAAACACCATATATTTT
J gene: TRBJ1-5; clone size: .; V gene: TRBV7-3; D gene: .; CDR3 protein: CASSLTREQPQHF; CDR3 DNA: TGTGCCAGCAGCTTAACCAGGGAACAGCCCCAGCATTTT
J gene: TRBJ1-2; clone size: .; V gene: TRBV28; D gene: .; CDR3 protein: CASSLGTLLYGYTF; CDR3 DNA: TGTGCCAGCAGTTTAGGGACTCTACTCTATGGCTACACCTTC
J gene: TRBJ2-5; clone size: once; V gene: TRBV4-1; D gene: TRBD2; CDR3 protein: CASSQGPIAGAQETQYF; CDR3 DNA: TGCGCCAGCAGCCAAGGTCCAATAGCGGGGGCCCAAGAGACCCAGTACTTC
J gene: TRBJ2-4; clone size: .; V gene: TRBV18; D gene: .; CDR3 protein: CASSPQDLAKNIQYF; CDR3 DNA: TGTGCCAGCTCGCCACAGGACCTAGCCAAAAACATTCAGTACTTC
J gene: TRBJ1-1; clone size: .; V gene: TRBV4-3; D gene: .; CDR3 protein: CASSQVKTVITEAFF; CDR3 DNA: TGCGCCAGCAGCCAAGTAAAGACAGTTATCACTGAAGCTTTCTTT
J gene: TRBJ2-1; clone size: .; V gene: TRBV11-2; D gene: TRBD2; CDR3 protein: CASSLTSGGFNEQFF; CDR3 DNA: TGTGCCAGCAGCTTAACTAGCGGGGGGTTCAATGAGCAGTTCTTC
J gene: TRBJ1-6; clone size: .; V gene: TRBV5-6; D gene: TRBD1; CDR3 protein: CASSLGQGFYNSPLHF; CDR3 DNA: TGTGCCAGCAGCTTGGGACAGGGATTCTATAATTCACCCCTCCACTTT
J gene: TRBJ1-1; clone size: few; V gene: TRBV27; D gene: TRBD1; CDR3 protein: CASRFDRGTEAFF; CDR3 DNA: TGTGCCAGCAGGTTTGACAGGGGCACTGAAGCTTTCTTT
J gene: TRBJ2-5; clone size: .; V gene: TRBV28; D gene: TRBD1; CDR3 protein: CASSLSRQGRVKETQYF; CDR3 DNA: TGTGCCAGCAGTTTATCTAGACAGGGAAGGGTCAAAGAGACCCAGTACTTC
J gene: TRBJ1-2; clone size: .; V gene: TRBV6-6; D gene: .; CDR3 protein: CASSAASYGYTF; CDR3 DNA: TGTGCCAGCAGTGCAGCGAGTTATGGCTACACCTTC
J gene: TRBJ2-1; clone size: .; V gene: TRBV6-5; D gene: TRBD2; CDR3 protein: CASSYSPGLPYNEQFF; CDR3 DNA: TGTGCCAGCAGTTACTCGCCGGGACTACCTTACAATGAGCAGTTCTTC
J gene: TRBJ1-1; clone size: .; V gene: TRBV27; D gene: .; CDR3 protein: CASSIGAGAGTEAFF; CDR3 DNA: TGTGCCAGCAGTATAGGTGCTGGGGCCGGCACTGAAGCTTTCTTT
J gene: TRBJ2-3; clone size: .; V gene: TRBV18; D gene: TRBD1; CDR3 protein: CASSTRQGGGTDTQYF; CDR3 DNA: TGTGCCAGCTCAACGCGACAGGGTGGCGGCACAGATACGCAGTATTTT
J gene: TRBJ2-7; clone size: .; V gene: TRBV7-3; D gene: .; CDR3 protein: CASSSTGAGGSEQYF; CDR3 DNA: TGTGCCAGCAGCTCGACAGGGGCCGGGGGGTCCGAGCAGTACTTC
J gene: TRBJ1-2; clone size: .; V gene: TRBV28; D gene: .; CDR3 protein: CASSLWQYGYTF; CDR3 DNA: TGTGCCAGCAGTTTGTGGCAGTATGGCTACACCTTC
J gene: TRBJ2-7; clone size: .; V gene: TRBV30; D gene: .; CDR3 protein: CAWSPRGRYYEQYF; CDR3 DNA: TGTGCCTGGAGCCCTCGGGGTCGTTACTACGAGCAGTACTTC
J gene: TRBJ1-5; clone size: .; V gene: TRBV6-1; D gene: TRBD1; CDR3 protein: CATGQGTQPQHF; CDR3 DNA: TGTGCCACGGGACAGGGGACCCAGCCCCAGCATTTT
J gene: TRBJ2-7; clone size: once; V gene: TRBV6-5; D gene: .; CDR3 protein: CASSYSKLASEQYF; CDR3 DNA: TGTGCCAGCAGTTACTCGAAACTAGCCTCCGAGCAGTACTTC
J gene: TRBJ2-5; clone size: .; V gene: TRBV5-4; D gene: TRBD1; CDR3 protein: CASSWADRGRGTQYF; CDR3 DNA: TGTGCCAGCAGCTGGGCGGACAGGGGGCGTGGGACCCAGTACTTC
J gene: TRBJ1-6; clone size: few; V gene: TRBV2; D gene: .; CDR3 protein: CASSVTGYNSPLHF; CDR3 DNA: TGTGCCAGCAGTGTAACAGGTTATAATTCACCCCTCCACTTT
J gene: TRBJ2-2; clone size: .; V gene: TRBV12-5; D gene: TRBD2; CDR3 protein: CASGLILAGVNTGELFF; CDR3 DNA: TGTGCTAGTGGTTTGATACTAGCGGGGGTAAACACCGGGGAGCTGTTTTTT
J gene: TRBJ2-5; clone size: .; V gene: TRBV14; D gene: TRBD1; CDR3 protein: CASSTGQGVLTETQYF; CDR3 DNA: TGTGCCAGCAGCACCGGACAGGGGGTTTTAACGGAGACCCAGTACTTC
J gene: TRBJ1-1; clone size: .; V gene: TRBV7-9; D gene: .; CDR3 protein: CASSSSGSLSNGAFF; CDR3 DNA: TGTGCCAGCAGCTCGTCCGGGTCCCTCTCAAATGGAGCTTTCTTT
J gene: TRBJ2-6; clone size: .; V gene: TRBV2; D gene: TRBD2; CDR3 protein: CASSGSAGPGANVLTF; CDR3 DNA: TGTGCCAGCAGTGGGTCAGCGGGGCCTGGGGCCAACGTCCTGACTTTC
J gene: TRBJ2-3; clone size: .; V gene: TRBV25-1; D gene: .; CDR3 protein: CASSASGGGPRTDTQYF; CDR3 DNA: TGTGCCAGCAGTGCATCCGGGGGCGGCCCCCGCACAGATACGCAGTATTTT
J gene: TRBJ2-5; clone size: .; V gene: TRBV7-9; D gene: TRBD2; CDR3 protein: CASSLGPGGTQYF; CDR3 DNA: TGTGCCAGCAGCTTAGGTCCGGGAGGGACCCAGTACTTC
J gene: TRBJ2-7; clone size: .; V gene: TRBV7-2; D gene: .; CDR3 protein: CASSWLTDSYEQYF; CDR3 DNA: TGTGCCAGCAGCTGGTTGACAGACTCCTACGAGCAGTACTTC
J gene: TRBJ2-1; clone size: .; V gene: TRBV6-6; D gene: .; CDR3 protein: CASNGGGQVNEQFF; CDR3 DNA: TGTGCCAGCAACGGCGGGGGCCAAGTCAATGAGCAGTTCTTC
J gene: TRBJ2-3; clone size: .; V gene: TRBV5-1; D gene: .; CDR3 protein: CASSTPGPDTDTQYF; CDR3 DNA: TGCGCCAGCAGCACACCGGGACCGGACACAGATACGCAGTATTTT
J gene: TRBJ1-6; clone size: .; V gene: TRBV19; D gene: .; CDR3 protein: CASSMVAASSYNSPLHF; CDR3 DNA: TGTGCCAGTAGTATGGTGGCAGCAAGCTCCTATAATTCACCCCTCCACTTT
J gene: TRBJ2-7; clone size: .; V gene: TRBV5-4; D gene: TRBD2; CDR3 protein: CASSLGRLAGDSYEQYF; CDR3 DNA: TGTGCCAGCAGCTTGGGAAGACTAGCGGGGGACTCCTACGAGCAGTACTTC
J gene: TRBJ2-1; clone size: .; V gene: TRBV10-3; D gene: TRBD2; CDR3 protein: CAISEETSGSNEQFF; CDR3 DNA: TGTGCCATCAGTGAAGAAACTAGCGGGAGCAATGAGCAGTTCTTC
J gene: TRBJ1-4; clone size: once; V gene: TRBV5-5; D gene: TRBD1; CDR3 protein: CASSGTGANEKLFF; CDR3 DNA: TGTGCCAGCAGCGGGACAGGGGCTAATGAAAAACTGTTTTTT
J gene: TRBJ2-2; clone size: .; V gene: TRBV9; D gene: TRBD2; CDR3 protein: CASSGRLAGYTGELFF; CDR3 DNA: TGTGCCAGCAGCGGCCGACTAGCGGGGTACACCGGGGAGCTGTTTTTT
J gene: TRBJ2-5; clone size: .; V gene: TRBV30; D gene: TRBD2; CDR3 protein: CAWSVPSGGAIETQYF; CDR3 DNA: TGTGCCTGGAGTGTACCCAGCGGGGGGGCCATAGAGACCCAGTACTTC
J gene: TRBJ1-2; clone size: .; V gene: TRBV11-2; D gene: .; CDR3 protein: CASSFRRGPGKDYGYTF; CDR3 DNA: TGTGCCAGCAGCTTTCGAAGGGGCCCCGGTAAGGACTATGGCTACACCTTC
J gene: TRBJ1-5; clone size: .; V gene: TRBV30; D gene: .; CDR3 protein: CAWSGGARWGNQPQHF; CDR3 DNA: TGTGCCTGGAGCGGGGGGGCCAGATGGGGCAATCAGCCCCAGCATTTT
J gene: TRBJ2-2; clone size: .; V gene: TRBV11-3; D gene: TRBD2; CDR3 protein: CASSPSGGGTGELFF; CDR3 DNA: TGTGCCAGCAGCCCTAGCGGGGGCGGCACCGGGGAGCTGTTTTTT
J gene: TRBJ2-7; clone size: .; V gene: TRBV10-3; D gene: .; CDR3 protein: CAIRSGSYEQYF; CDR3 DNA: TGTGCCATCAGGTCCGGGTCCTACGAGCAGTACTTC
J gene: TRBJ2-1; clone size: .; V gene: TRBV18; D gene: .; CDR3 protein: CASSPFSYNEQFF; CDR3 DNA: TGTGCCAGCTCACCATTCAGCTACAATGAGCAGTTCTTC
J gene: TRBJ1-3; clone size: .; V gene: TRBV7-2; D gene: .; CDR3 protein: CASSLGRGGGNTIYF; CDR3 DNA: TGTGCCAGCAGCTTAGGCAGGGGAGGAGGAAACACCATATATTTT
J gene: TRBJ1-3; clone size: once; V gene: TRBV9; D gene: TRBD1; CDR3 protein: CASSANLQGAGNTIYF; CDR3 DNA: TGTGCCAGCAGCGCGAACTTACAGGGGGCTGGAAACACCATATATTTT
J gene: TRBJ1-3; clone size: .; V gene: TRBV4-3; D gene: .; CDR3 protein: CASSQVSAAGNTIYF; CDR3 DNA: TGCGCCAGCAGCCAAGTTTCGGCGGCCGGTAACACCATATATTTT
J gene: TRBJ2-6; clone size: .; V gene: TRBV5-1; D gene: .; CDR3 protein: CASSLGPIQGRGANVLTF; CDR3 DNA: TGCGCCAGCAGCTTGGGCCCCATCCAGGGTCGTGGGGCCAACGTCCTGACTTTC
J gene: TRBJ2-7; clone size: .; V gene: TRBV2; D gene: .; CDR3 protein: CASSVEGYEQYF; CDR3 DNA: TGTGCCAGCAGTGTCGAAGGGTATGAGCAGTACTTC
J gene: TRBJ2-1; clone size: .; V gene: TRBV28; D gene: TRBD1; CDR3 protein: CASSSPGQDYNEQFF; CDR3 DNA: TGTGCCAGCAGTTCGCCGGGACAGGATTACAATGAGCAGTTCTTC
J gene: TRBJ2-1; clone size: .; V gene: TRBV9; D gene: .; CDR3 protein: CASSVPPDSYNEQFF; CDR3 DNA: TGTGCCAGCAGCGTCCCCCCCGACAGTTACAATGAGCAGTTCTTC
J gene: TRBJ1-5; clone size: .; V gene: TRBV28; D gene: .; CDR3 protein: CASSFWGTVGNQPQHF; CDR3 DNA: TGTGCCAGCAGTTTTTGGGGGACTGTTGGCAATCAGCCCCAGCATTTT
J gene: TRBJ1-2; clone size: once; V gene: TRBV30; D gene: .; CDR3 protein: CAWQGLGGGYTF; CDR3 DNA: TGTGCCTGGCAGGGGTTGGGAGGGGGCTACACCTTC
J gene: TRBJ2-1; clone size: .; V gene: TRBV2; D gene: TRBD2; CDR3 protein: CASSEGGGAYNEQFF; CDR3 DNA: TGTGCCAGCAGTGAGGGCGGGGGAGCCTACAATGAGCAGTTCTTC
J gene: TRBJ2-3; clone size: few; V gene: TRBV19; D gene: .; CDR3 protein: CASSIAGAIDTQYF; CDR3 DNA: TGTGCCAGTAGTATAGCGGGGGCAATAGATACGCAGTATTTT
J gene: TRBJ2-2; clone size: .; V gene: TRBV27; D gene: .; CDR3 protein: CASSLLRDLLTGELFF; CDR3 DNA: TGTGCCAGCAGTTTACTCCGGGACTTGCTCACCGGGGAGCTGTTTTTT
J gene: TRBJ2-2; clone size: .; V gene: TRBV7-6; D gene: .; CDR3 protein: CASSLASTNTGELFF; CDR3 DNA: TGTGCCAGCAGCTTAGCGAGTACGAACACCGGGGAGCTGTTTTTT
J gene: TRBJ2-4; clone size: once; V gene: TRBV5-5; D gene: TRBD2; CDR3 protein: CASSLSGLAPVIKNIQYF; CDR3 DNA: TGTGCCAGCAGCTTGTCGGGACTAGCCCCAGTCATCAAAAACATTCAGTACTTC